The T cell receptor beta chain under discussion was sequenced for a study of regulatory T cells in long-lasting Graves disease. On the study more broadly: Persistent Graves' disease meant over 5 years of antithyroid drugs with positive TSH receptor antibodies. Study-wide findings and caveats: The study found persistent patients shared more public clonotypes (roughly 3,000) than new patients (roughly 880). Compared with new cases, persistent Graves' patients showed reduced TCR diversity. Persistent disease was characterized by preferential usage of TRBV28, TRBJ1-2 and TRBJ2-5.

This clonotype has a count of ten or more. Its target is unknown. Arm-PCR with iRepertoire HTBI primers amplified the CDR3 regions for these TCR beta libraries. Each CDR3 protein is one row after TCRdb ran MiXCR on the multiplex PCR reads. The data contain a few hundred thousand distinct CDR3 sequences, 20% to 25% of them singletons. This CDR3 is 15 amino acids long. Germline values: CDR1 ENHRY, CDR2 SYGVKD. Trimming removed 2 bases at V and 2 bases at J, with 12 bases between. Time point indicated: persistent/refractory GD, antithyroid drugs over 5 years with positive TRAb. RNA extracted from PBMCs served as the sequencing template.

This receptor was taken from a female donor with Graves disease. This rearrangement joins TRBV10-3 to TRBJ1-2, with a possible D match to TRBD1 (5 bases). Sequencing used peripheral blood mononuclear cells (PBMCs), obtained when the disease was refractory, from a patient treated with antithyroid drugs. The CDR3 reads CAISEPGTGNYGYTF. The CDR3 DNA follows: TGTGCCATCAGTGAGCCCGGGACGGGAAACTATGGCTACACCTTC.